The 26 T cell receptor beta chains below come from one sample, sequenced in a study. TCRdb re-called the 5' RACE reads through MiXCR, storing one row per CDR3 protein. The sample records 30,000 or so distinct CDR3 sequences, 24% being singletons. The sample was memory CD4+ T cells sorted from blood. As to subset: memory CD4+ T cells, CD4+CD45RO+CD25-. The receptors derive from a female donor with breast cancer.

This clonotype showed up many times. The chain couples TRBV5-1 to TRBJ2-2; D is unclear. CDR3 length equals 13 residues. Trimming took 0 bases from V and 6 from J, leaving 6 bases between them. Germline CDR1 reads SGHRS; CDR2 reads YFSETQ. DNA for the CDR3: TGCGCCAGCAGCTTGGAGGACCCCGGGGAGCTGTTTTTT. As protein: CASSLEDPGELFF. Supplemented by reference TRBV5-1 and TRBJ2-2, the full variable domain reads KAGVTQTPRYLIKTRGQQVTLSCSPISGHRSVSWYQQTPGQGLQFLFEYFSETQRNKGNFPGRFSGRQFSNSRSEMNVSTLELGDSALYLCASSLEDPGELFFGEGSRLTVL.

The chain recombines TRBV9 with TRBJ1-1; D unclear. The CDR3 length is 14 residues. V was trimmed by 0 bases and J by 2 bases, leaving 8 bases between them. CDR1 SGDLS and CDR2 YYNGEE come from the germline V gene. This CDR3 is CASSVGQLNTEAFF. Written as DNA, the CDR3 is TGTGCCAGCAGCGTAGGTCAGCTCAACACTGAAGCTTTCTTT.

The chain has TRBV5-1 and TRBJ2-3, with 7 bases identical to TRBD2. The germline V gene encodes CDR1 SGHRS and CDR2 YFSETQ. The ends lost 1 base at V and 1 base at J; junction bases unmatched: 9. The length of the CDR3 is 17 residues. For the CDR3, the DNA is TGCGCCAGCAGCTTGTGGGGAGCGGGGAGAGGCACAGATACGCAGTATTTT. It encodes CASSLWGAGRGTDTQYF.

The chain is built from TRBV4-1 and TRBJ2-2; weak D call: TRBD1 (5 bases). V dropped 0 bases and J dropped 3 bases, with 11 bases sitting between them. Looked up from germline, CDR1 is MGHRA and CDR2 is YSYEKL. The length of the CDR3 is 16 residues. This chain's CDR3 is CASSQEAGLDTGELFF. For the CDR3, the DNA is TGCGCCAGCAGCCAAGAGGCAGGGCTCGACACCGGGGAGCTGTTTTTT.

The CDR3 coding sequence is TGTGCCAGCAGCTTAGCGTCGTCGGGTCCAAGGGGTGAGCAGTTCTTC. Protein product: CASSLASSGPRGEQFF. The gene calls are TRBV13 and TRBJ2-1, with D perhaps TRBD1 (5 bases). The germline CDR1 and CDR2 sequences are PRHDT and FYEKMQ (reference sequence). This CDR3 contains 16 residues. Trimming pared 1 base from V and 9 bases from J, leaving 19 bases between.

The V and J genes are TRBV4-2 and TRBJ2-7, with 8 bases aligning to TRBD2. CDR3 size: 15 residues. V was clipped by 0 bases and J by 6 bases; unmatched bases: 7. Germline CDR1 reads LGHNA; CDR2 reads YNFKEQ. The CDR3 loop is CASSQDTAGGSEQYF. The CDR3 DNA reads TGTGCCAGCAGCCAAGATACGGCGGGAGGAAGCGAGCAGTACTTC.

The rearrangement uses TRBV2 and TRBJ2-7; TRBD1 aligns across 7 bases. The CDR3 consists of 16 residues. CDR1 is SNHLY and CDR2 is FYNNEI in the germline V gene. The V and J ends lost 4 bases and 0 bases, in that order; junction bases with no gene match: 9. CDR3 sequence reads: CASSGRRGPSSYEQYF. Here the CDR3 DNA reads TGTGCCAGCAGTGGAAGAAGGGGGCCGAGCTCCTACGAGCAGTACTTC.

This clonotype was seen more than once but under ten times. This chain links TRBV6-5 with TRBJ1-6; D is perhaps TRBD1 (5 bases). The CDR3 is 18 amino acids. CDR1 and CDR2 (germline): MNHEY, SVGAGI. V was trimmed by 0 bases and J by 2 bases, leaving 14 bases between them. Here the CDR3 reads CASSYSKVGGTYNSPLHF. CDR3 coding DNA: TGTGCCAGCAGTTACTCGAAGGTCGGGGGAACCTATAATTCACCCCTCCACTTT.

As for this clonotype: A much more abundant neighbour one base away suggests this may be a read error. This is likely a read error, given that the CDR3 carries no conserved phenylalanine or tryptophan at its end. V usage is TRBV7-3 and J usage is TRBJ2-7; possible D gene TRBD1, 6 bases. The CDR3 is 15 residues long. Germline V gene sequence: CDR1 SGHTA, CDR2 FQGTGA. Trimming took 2 bases from V and 3 from J, leaving 14 bases between them. The CDR3 coding sequence is TGTGCCAGCAGCTTAGGCAGGGGAATTGGCTACGAGCAGTACATC. Translated: CASSLGRGIGYEQYI.

The rearrangement links TRBV9 to TRBJ1-6; D call uncertain. CDR3 size: 12 residues. Per the germline V gene, CDR1 is SGDLS and CDR2 is YYNGEE. The V gene lost 3 bases and the J gene lost 10 bases, with 8 bases spanning the gap. CDR3 sequence reads: CASSAGGSPLHF. CDR3 DNA sequence: TGTGCCAGCAGCGCGGGTGGATCACCCCTCCACTTT.

A note on this clonotype: At one of its ends the junction is not consistent with the germline gene, which may arise from a read error. For the CDR3, the DNA is TGTGCCGGCAGTTACGGGACTAGCGGGATGTACGAGCAGTACTTC. Protein sequence: CAGSYGTSGMYEQYF. This chain joins TRBV6-5 and TRBJ2-7, with TRBD2 matching 13 bases. The CDR3 is 15 residues long. Looked up from germline, CDR1 is MNHEY and CDR2 is SVGAGI.

As for this clonotype: Germline and junction disagree at one end, which may indicate a read error. J is TRBJ2-6 and V is TRBV9; the D gene could be TRBD1 or TRBD2 (5 bases each). Germline-derived CDR1 and CDR2 are SGDLS and YYNGEE. The CDR3 length is 16 residues. Here the CDR3 reads CASSVSGVRGANGLTF. The CDR3 nucleotides are TGTGCCAGCAGCGTGAGCGGAGTTCGTGGGGCCAACGGCCTGACTTTC.

The V gene is TRBV27, the J gene TRBJ1-2; D call uncertain. The CDR3 is 11 residues long. Between the trimmed V and J ends, which lost 8 bases and 3 bases, there was a span of 7 bases. Germline V lookup: CDR1 MNHEY, CDR2 SMNVEV (reference sequence). The CDR3 spells CASYTDYGYTF. The CDR3 DNA reads as TGTGCCAGCTACACGGACTATGGCTACACCTTC.

This clonotype is labeled as medium-sized. J is TRBJ2-7 and V is TRBV6-2 or TRBV6-3; no reliable D call. This CDR3 has 11 residues. Per germline, CDR1 MNHEY and CDR2 SVGEGT. V lost 6 bases to trimming and J lost 4 bases, with 7 bases between them. The CDR3 nucleotides read TGTGCCAGCAGCCAACCGTACGAGCAGTACTTC. This sequence encodes CASSQPYEQYF.

There are a few counts of this clonotype. The chain is built from TRBV12-3 or TRBV12-4 and TRBJ2-7, with 7 bases identical to TRBD1. The CDR3 sequence is 14 residues long. Trimming took 5 bases from V and 4 from J; bases not matched to a gene: 8. CDR3 sequence: CASSPETGKYEQYF. The CDR3 DNA sequence: TGTGCCAGCAGTCCGGAGACAGGGAAGTACGAGCAGTACTTC.

This clonotype occurred a few times. V gene TRBV12-3 or TRBV12-4 combines with J gene TRBJ2-1, with TRBD2 matching over 7 bases. V shed 5 bases, J shed 7 bases, and the junction held 11 bases outside the gene matches. The CDR3 spans 15 residues. CDR3 nucleotide sequence: TGTGCCAGCAGTCCAGGACTAGACTTCCCTAATGAGCAGTTCTTC. Residues: CASSPGLDFPNEQFF.

This chain links TRBV7-8 with TRBJ2-3, with 11 nucleotides matching TRBD2. Looked up from germline, CDR1 is SGHVS and CDR2 is FQNEAQ. J was trimmed by 2 bases and V by 5 bases; bases with no gene match: 6. This CDR3 comprises 16 residues. Here the CDR3 reads CASSPLAGGPTDTQYF. The CDR3 DNA reads TGTGCCAGCAGCCCGCTAGCGGGGGGCCCCACAGATACGCAGTATTTT.

The V and J genes are TRBV7-9 and TRBJ2-2; D might be TRBD2 (5 bases). The germline CDR1 and CDR2 sequences are SEHNR and FQNEAQ (reference sequence). The CDR3 runs 16 residues. Trimming shortened V by 1 base and J by 5 bases, and 14 bases separated the two germline ends. CDR3 nucleotides: TGTGCCAGCAGCTTAGTAGGCGTGACGGGGACCGGGGAGCTGTTTTTT. It specifies CASSLVGVTGTGELFF.

This clonotype was observed many times. This rearrangement joins TRBV4-1 to TRBJ2-7, with D possibly TRBD1 on 5 matching bases. This CDR3 is 13 amino acids long. V was trimmed by 1 base and J by 7 bases, leaving 11 bases between them. CDR1 and CDR2 (germline): MGHRA, YSYEKL. The CDR3 bases are TGCGCCAGCAGCCAAGGCAGGGCTTGGGAGCAGTACTTC. Translated: CASSQGRAWEQYF.

This clonotype was counted only a few times. The chain couples TRBV7-2 to TRBJ2-2; the match to TRBD2 covers 10 bases. With 7 bases clipped from V and 9 bases from J, the junction kept 5 bases outside the gene matches. The V gene's germline CDR1 is SGHTA and CDR2 FQGNSA. CDR3 length: 13 amino acids. CDR3 amino acids: CASKEGLARELFF. The DNA for the CDR3 is TGTGCCAGCAAAGAGGGACTAGCGCGGGAGCTGTTTTTT.

The chain has TRBV2 and TRBJ1-5; D is possibly TRBD1 (6 bases). The CDR3 consists of 14 residues. V lost 3 bases and J 4 bases, leaving 10 bases between the germline ends. Germline V CDR1 and CDR2: SNHLY, FYNNEI. The CDR3 DNA sequence: TGTGCCAGCAGTGATCTGGACAGAAATCAGCCCCAGCATTTT. Residues: CASSDLDRNQPQHF.

The chain carries TRBV24-1 and TRBJ2-7; 10 nucleotides match TRBD2. The CDR3 extends over 17 amino acids. The V segment lost 7 bases and the J segment 3 bases; nucleotides outside the gene matches: 14. Per the germline V gene, CDR1 is KGHDR and CDR2 is SFDVKD. CDR3 nucleotide sequence: TGTGCCACCAGCCCGAGGGCGAGGACTAGCGGACACTACGAGCAGTACTTC. Its protein is CATSPRARTSGHYEQYF.

This clonotype was seen many times. In DNA, the CDR3 is TGTGCCAGCAGTATTGCGGGACACATGAACACTGAAGCTTTCTTT. Protein sequence: CASSIAGHMNTEAFF. V usage is TRBV27 and J usage is TRBJ1-1; D may be TRBD1 (6 bases). CDR3 length: 15 amino acids. Trimming cost V 5 bases and J 0 bases, with 13 bases left between them. CDR1 is MNHEY and CDR2 is SMNVEV in the germline V gene (reference sequence).

Points on this clonotype: A read error may be the cause here, since a much bigger clone is one base away. The conserved closing phenylalanine or tryptophan is absent in this CDR3, likely reflecting a read error. This chain connects TRBV9 to TRBJ2-1, with D tentatively TRBD2 (7 bases). The CDR3 sequence is 15 residues long. The germline CDR1 and CDR2 sequences are SGDLS and YYNGEE. The germline V and J ends were trimmed by 0 bases and 9 bases, with 16 bases remaining between them. The CDR3 loop reads CASSVEGRGGGEQFL. The CDR3 DNA is TGTGCCAGCAGCGTAGAGGGCAGGGGCGGGGGTGAGCAGTTCCTC.

This clonotype turned up a few times. The chain employs TRBV7-9 and TRBJ2-3; TRBD1 matches at 7 bases. Germline loops: CDR1 SEHNR, CDR2 FQNEAQ (reference sequence). The CDR3 loop spans 14 amino acids. V gave up 5 bases and J gave up 3 bases; unmatched junction bases: 5. The CDR3 here is CASSPIRGTDTQYF. In DNA, the CDR3 is TGTGCCAGCAGCCCGATCAGGGGGACAGATACGCAGTATTTT.

This clonotype was picked up many times. The chain joins TRBV4-1 to TRBJ2-3; no clear D. The ends were cut back, 0 bases at V and 2 bases at J, with 6 bases in the middle. The CDR3 covers 14 residues. Germline loops: CDR1 MGHRA, CDR2 YSYEKL. The DNA for the CDR3 is TGCGCCAGCAGCCAAGAAGACACCACAGATACGCAGTATTTT. As protein: CASSQEDTTDTQYF.